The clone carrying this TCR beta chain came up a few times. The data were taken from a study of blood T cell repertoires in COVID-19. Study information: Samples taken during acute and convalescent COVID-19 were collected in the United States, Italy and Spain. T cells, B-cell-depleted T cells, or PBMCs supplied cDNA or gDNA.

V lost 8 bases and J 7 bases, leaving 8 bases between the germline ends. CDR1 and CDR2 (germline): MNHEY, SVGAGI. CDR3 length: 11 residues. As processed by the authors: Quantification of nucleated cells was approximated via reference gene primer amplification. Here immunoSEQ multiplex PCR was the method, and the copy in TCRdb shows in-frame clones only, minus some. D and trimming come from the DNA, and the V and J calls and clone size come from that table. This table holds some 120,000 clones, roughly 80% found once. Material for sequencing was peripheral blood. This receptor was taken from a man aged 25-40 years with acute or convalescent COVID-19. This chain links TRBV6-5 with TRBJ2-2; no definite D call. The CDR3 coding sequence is TGTGCCAGCGGCCGATTCGGGGAGCTGTTTTTT. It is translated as CASGRFGELFF.